Listed below are T cell receptor beta chains from one sample, sequenced in a study of OX40 agonist ivuxolimab in advanced cancers. Clones were sequenced by immunoSEQ multiplex PCR, and TCRdb holds only the in-frame ones, with some missing. The sample includes 77,000 or so clones, 92% of them seen just once. Sequenced material: CD4+ or CD8+ T cells sorted from blood, taken in a trial of the OX40 agonist ivuxolimab. The origin of the receptors is an adult with an advanced solid tumor such as melanoma, head and neck, liver or kidney cancer. CDR3s include the opening cysteine and the closing phenylalanine or tryptophan. Each record gives: J gene, D gene, clone size, V gene, CDR3 protein, CDR3 DNA. A D gene is named only where the DNA matches it firmly. Not all rows give a size; the values are once, few, many and, for expanded clones, a class.

TRBJ1-2 - - TRBV25-1 CASSGHYGYTF TGTGCCAGCAGCGGCCACTATGGCTACACCTTC
TRBJ2-7 TRBD1 - TRBV11-2 CASSQILGQGAYEQYF TGTGCCAGCAGTCAAATCCTGGGACAGGGGGCCTACGAGCAGTACTTC
TRBJ2-1 - - TRBV9 CASSPPGDSYNEQFF TGTGCCAGCAGCCCACCCGGTGACTCGTACAATGAGCAGTTCTTC
TRBJ2-7 - - TRBV6-1 CASSVYSLTYEQYF TGTGCCAGCAGTGTCTACTCCTTAACCTACGAGCAGTACTTC
TRBJ2-7 TRBD1 - TRBV5-1 CASSLDRGPSYEQYF TGCGCCAGCAGCTTGGACAGGGGACCTTCCTACGAGCAGTACTTC
TRBJ2-7 - - TRBV6-6 CASSYSSAYEQYF TGTGCCAGCAGTTACTCGAGTGCCTACGAGCAGTACTTC
TRBJ2-1 TRBD2 - TRBV7-3 CASSPSGGGDEQFF TGTGCCAGCAGCCCCAGCGGGGGTGGGGATGAGCAGTTCTTC
TRBJ1-2 - - TRBV21-1 CASSKEAGNYGYTF TGTGCCAGCAGCAAAGAGGCTGGGAACTATGGCTACACCTTC
TRBJ2-7 TRBD2 - TRBV29-1 CSVPVAGGRAYEQYF TGCAGCGTTCCCGTAGCGGGGGGACGAGCCTACGAGCAGTACTTC
TRBJ1-4 TRBD1 - TRBV7-9 CASSLDSGGRTNEKLFF TGTGCCAGCAGCTTAGACTCAGGGGGACGGACTAATGAAAAACTGTTTTTT
TRBJ1-2 TRBD1 - TRBV15 CATSRDSGTDYGYTF TGTGCCACCAGCAGAGATAGTGGGACAGACTATGGCTACACCTTC
TRBJ1-1 TRBD1 once TRBV6-1 CASRETGLGPEAFF TGTGCCAGCAGGGAGACAGGGTTGGGACCTGAAGCTTTCTTT
TRBJ2-1 - - TRBV11-2 CASSLGARGLYNEQFF TGTGCCAGCAGCTTAGGCGCGCGGGGGCTTTACAATGAGCAGTTCTTC
TRBJ2-4 - once TRBV13 CASSLGGGRQYF TGTGCCAGCAGCTTAGGAGGGGGTAGACAGTACTTC
TRBJ2-7 - - TRBV5-6 CASSSVASYEQYF TGTGCCAGCAGCTCGGTCGCAAGTTACGAGCAGTACTTC
TRBJ2-3 - - TRBV10-1 CASKKGGTDTQYF TGCGCCAGCAAGAAGGGAGGCACAGATACGCAGTATTTT
TRBJ1-5 - few TRBV7-9 CASSSTGRQADQPQHF TGTGCCAGCAGCTCAACGGGAAGACAGGCCGATCAGCCCCAGCATTTT
TRBJ2-3 - - TRBV6-1 CASSPLVRTDTQYF TGTGCCAGCAGTCCTCTAGTTCGGACAGATACGCAGTATTTT
TRBJ1-3 - - TRBV10-3 CAISPFTETGNTIYF TGTGCCATCTCCCCTTTCACAGAGACTGGAAACACCATATATTTT
TRBJ2-1 TRBD2 - TRBV27 CASSPGVAGSYNEQFF TGTGCCAGCAGTCCCGGGGTAGCGGGGTCCTACAATGAGCAGTTCTTC
TRBJ2-3 - - TRBV27 CASSLGPLGTDTQYF TGTGCCAGCAGTTTAGGGCCCCTGGGCACAGATACGCAGTATTTT
TRBJ2-7 - - TRBV7-6 CASSPPRSDGHEQYF TGTGCCAGCAGCCCCCCTCGGTCGGATGGACACGAGCAGTACTTC
TRBJ2-3 TRBD2 once TRBV10-3 CAIRSGGFGDTQYF TGTGCCATCAGAAGCGGGGGGTTTGGGGATACGCAGTATTTT
TRBJ1-5 TRBD1 - TRBV15 CATSARDSDQPQHF TGTGCCACCAGCGCCCGGGACAGCGATCAGCCCCAGCATTTT
TRBJ2-1 TRBD2 - TRBV7-6 CASSPTTSGGAAYNEQFF TGTGCCAGCAGCCCGACGACTAGCGGGGGGGCCGCGTACAATGAGCAGTTCTTC
TRBJ2-1 TRBD2 - TRBV9 CASSLARGSYNEQFF TGTGCCAGCAGCCTAGCGCGGGGGAGCTACAATGAGCAGTTCTTC
TRBJ2-2 TRBD2 - TRBV4-1 CASSQKGLAGFYTGELFF TGCGCCAGCAGCCAAAAGGGACTAGCGGGGTTCTACACCGGGGAGCTGTTTTTT
TRBJ2-5 TRBD2 - TRBV29-1 CSVPTSGKETQYF TGCAGCGTGCCGACTAGCGGCAAAGAGACCCAGTACTTC
TRBJ2-7 - - TRBV10-3 CAINRDESPYEQYF TGTGCCATCAACCGGGACGAGTCTCCCTACGAGCAGTACTTC
TRBJ2-3 - - TRBV9 CASSGGFADTQYF TGTGCCAGTTCCGGTGGCTTCGCAGATACGCAGTATTTT
TRBJ2-1 - few TRBV7-2 CASSLVGGLYNEQFF TGTGCCAGCAGCTTAGTCGGGGGGCTTTACAATGAGCAGTTCTTC
TRBJ2-7 - - TRBV4-1 CASSQVAVGAYEQYF TGCGCCAGCAGCCAAGTAGCAGTAGGGGCCTACGAGCAGTACTTC
TRBJ1-2 - - TRBV4-1 CASSQEFQNYGYTF TGCGCCAGCAGCCAAGAATTCCAGAACTATGGCTACACCTTC
TRBJ2-1 - - TRBV6-5 CASSYVKGSGEQFF TGTGCCAGCAGTTACGTCAAGGGCTCCGGTGAGCAGTTCTTC
TRBJ1-5 - - TRBV7-7 CASRCFGNQPQHF TGTGCCAGCCGCTGTTTTGGAAATCAGCCCCAGCATTTT
TRBJ1-6 - - TRBV13 CASSLDGGIDSPLHF TGTGCCAGCAGCTTAGACGGGGGAATAGATTCACCCCTCCACTTT
TRBJ1-1 TRBD1 - TRBV7-9 CASSLPQRDRGDTEAFF TGTGCCAGCAGCTTACCCCAGAGGGACAGGGGAGACACTGAAGCTTTCTTT
TRBJ1-1 - - TRBV6-6 CASSSTGYNTEAFF TGTGCCAGCAGTTCCACAGGGTATAACACTGAAGCTTTCTTT
TRBJ2-1 - - TRBV11-2 CASSFNPAAGNSYNEQFF TGTGCCAGCAGCTTCAACCCCGCGGCGGGCAACTCCTACAATGAGCAGTTCTTC
TRBJ2-2 TRBD2 - TRBV11-2 CASSFALAGGNTGELFF TGTGCCAGCAGCTTCGCCTTAGCGGGGGGGAACACCGGGGAGCTGTTTTTT
TRBJ2-2 - - TRBV18 CASSPKIALNTGELFF TGTGCCAGCTCTCCGAAGATCGCCCTGAACACCGGGGAGCTGTTTTTT
TRBJ1-2 - once TRBV21-1 CASSKLGAGRAKHGYTF TGTGCCAGCAGCAAATTAGGGGCAGGGAGGGCAAAACATGGCTACACCTTC
TRBJ2-5 - - TRBV13 CASSLVGETQYF TGTGCCAGCAGCTTAGTAGGGGAGACCCAGTACTTC
TRBJ1-1 - - TRBV5-5 CASSSPTRLITEAFF TGTGCCAGCAGTTCCCCGACCCGACTCATCACTGAAGCTTTCTTT